This paragraph reports one TCR beta chain. These data are taken from a study of blood T cell repertoires in COVID-19. The overall study: PBMCs, B-cell-depleted T cells, or T cells provided the cDNA or gDNA that made up the material.

CDR1 is SGHVS, CDR2 FQNEAQ, per germline. Trimming left V 0 bases short and J 3 bases short, with 5 bases between. This CDR3 spans 13 amino acids. As originally analysed: Amplifying reference gene primers gave estimates of nucleated cell counts. Only in-frame clones appear in the TCRdb table, and some are missing; sequencing was by immunoSEQ multiplex PCR. The DNA was the basis for D and trimming; V, J and clone size are from that table. The sample carries around 130,000 clones, about 83% recorded once. The V call is TRBV7-8, the J call TRBJ2-5; D ambiguous. Input material: peripheral blood. This clonotype originated in a man aged 60 to 75 with acute or convalescent COVID-19. CDR3 DNA: TGTGCCAGCAGCTTAGCTGTAGAAGAGACCCAGTACTTC. Translation gives CASSLAVEETQYF.